This T cell receptor beta chain was profiled in a study of T cell repertoires in cytomegalovirus infection. MiXCR, applied by TCRdb to the reads, yields one record per CDR3 protein. The sample contains roughly 120,000 distinct CDR3 sequences, under 30% of which appear only once. Per germline, CDR1 MNHEY and CDR2 SVGEGT. This CDR3 comprises 15 residues. Trimming shortened V by 4 bases and J by 3 bases, and 15 bases separated the two germline ends. This clonotype was seen a few times. The antigen remains unidentified. Whole-study results and caveats: HLA-C-restricted CMV clonotypes gave the most frequent clonotype in two of eight donors. Summed public TCR beta family frequency identified CMV carriers bearing the relevant HLA.

Sequencing used CD8+ T cells from cultured PBMCs, obtained from culture after CMV antigen stimulation. The rearrangement links TRBV6-2 or TRBV6-3 to TRBJ1-2; D unresolved. The clonotype originates from a human donor in good health (CMV status not recorded). Some clones in this sample may be carry-over from other donors' samples. Here the CDR3 DNA reads TGTGCCAGCAGTTCCACCTCCGCTGGGGACTATGGCTACACCTTC. Protein: CASSSTSAGDYGYTF.